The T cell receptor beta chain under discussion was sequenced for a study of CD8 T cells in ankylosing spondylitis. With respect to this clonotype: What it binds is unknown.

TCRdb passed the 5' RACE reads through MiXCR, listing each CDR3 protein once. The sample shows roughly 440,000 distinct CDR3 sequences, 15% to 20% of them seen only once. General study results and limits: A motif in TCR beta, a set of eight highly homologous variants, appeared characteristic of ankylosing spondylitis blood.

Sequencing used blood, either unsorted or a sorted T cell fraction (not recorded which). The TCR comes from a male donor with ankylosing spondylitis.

CDR3 in DNA: TGCAGCGTTGATCTAGCGGGGACCTACGAGCAGTACTTC. It specifies CSVDLAGTYEQYF. This sequence joins TRBV29-1 and TRBJ2-7; 9 positions agree with TRBD2. The CDR3 extends over 13 amino acids. With V trimmed by 3 bases and J by 2 bases, 2 bases remained unmatched. The V gene's germline CDR1 is SQVTM and CDR2 ANQGSEA.